Described below is a single TCR beta chain sequence and its context. This entry belongs to a study of blood T cell repertoires in COVID-19. In the study overall: PBMCs, B-cell-depleted T cells, or T cells provided the cDNA or gDNA that made up the material.

Original methodology: Cell counts per sample came from amplifying reference gene primers. Sequencing was performed with immunoSEQ multiplex PCR; in TCRdb, only in-frame clones are kept and a portion is missing. That table furnishes V, J and clone size, whereas the DNA furnished D and trimming. The profile covers tens of thousands of clones, with about 86% appearing a single time and about 20% taken by the ten largest. CDR1 and CDR2 (germline): LNHNV, YYDKDF (reference sequence). Trimming removed 1 base at V and 7 bases at J, with 11 bases between. This CDR3 contains 15 residues. This sequence originates from an elderly woman in a cohort sampled during active or convalescent COVID-19. Input material: peripheral blood. The gene calls are TRBV15 and TRBJ2-6; possible D gene TRBD2, 6 bases. The DNA for the CDR3 is TGTGCCACCAGCAGAGGAAAGGGACTCGCCAACGTCCTGACTTTC. This encodes CATSRGKGLANVLTF.